The rows below give T cell receptor beta chains drawn from one sample of a study of beta chain features in type 1 diabetes. The table came from immunoSEQ multiplex PCR; TCRdb's copy has only in-frame clones and leaves some out. The repertoire holds 600,000 to 700,000 clones, with 9.5% to 15% as singletons. The sample consisted of naive CD4+ T cells from blood. Receptor source: a man aged 25-40 years with type 1 diabetes. Both conserved end residues are part of each CDR3. The order of the fields is V gene, clone size, J gene, D gene, CDR3 DNA, CDR3 protein. D genes are given only for firm matches. Some rows mark clone size as missing; the rest say once, few, many or name a class of expanded clone.

TRBV5-1	few	TRBJ2-5	-	TGCGCCAGCAGCTTGGCTGGCAGGGGAACCCAAGAGACCCAGTACTTC	CASSLAGRGTQETQYF
TRBV2	-	TRBJ2-6	-	TGTGCCAGCAGTACAGGGACAGGGGCCAACGTCCTGACTTTC	CASSTGTGANVLTF
TRBV19	few	TRBJ2-1	-	TGTGCCAGTAGTATGAGCCAGTACAATGAGCAGTTCTTC	CASSMSQYNEQFF
TRBV27	few	TRBJ1-5	-	TGTGCCAGCAGTGAATTCTGGGACAGCAATCAGCCCCAGCATTTT	CASSEFWDSNQPQHF
TRBV19	few	TRBJ1-1	-	TGTGCCAGTATGAGGACACCATTGAACACTGAAGCTTTCTTT	CASMRTPLNTEAFF
TRBV7-9	-	TRBJ1-2	TRBD1	TGTGCCAGCAGCTTAAGGTCTGAGGGGGCTTTTGGCACCTTC	CASSLRSEGAFGTF
TRBV28	-	TRBJ2-1	TRBD2	TGTGCCAGCAGGGCGGGGGTTAGCTCCTACAATGAGCAGTTCTTC	CASRAGVSSYNEQFF
TRBV7-9	few	TRBJ2-2	-	TGTGCCAGCAGCTTAATCGATCCTAACACCGGGGAGCTGTTTTTT	CASSLIDPNTGELFF
TRBV9	few	TRBJ2-4	TRBD2	TGTGCCAGCAGCTCAGGACTAGCGGGACTAGCCAAAAACATTCAGTACTTC	CASSSGLAGLAKNIQYF
TRBV9	-	TRBJ2-3	TRBD2	TGTGCCAGCAGCGTAGGACTAGCGGGAGCCCGGGGGGATACGCAGTATTTT	CASSVGLAGARGDTQYF
TRBV18	-	TRBJ1-2	-	TGTGCCAGCTCACCATCATTACAGGGAGGGGATGGCTACACCTTC	CASSPSLQGGDGYTF
TRBV7-8	-	TRBJ1-2	-	TGTGCCAGCAGCGCGGACCTAGTGGACTATGGCTACACCTTC	CASSADLVDYGYTF
TRBV9	few	TRBJ2-3	TRBD1	TGTGCCAGCAGCCTCAGCAGGGGGCTACTGGATACGCAGTATTTT	CASSLSRGLLDTQYF
TRBV7-8	few	TRBJ2-7	TRBD1	TGTGCCAGCAGCTTAATTTCGGGACAGCTTTACGAGCAGTACTTC	CASSLISGQLYEQYF
TRBV30	-	TRBJ2-7	-	TGTGCCTGGAGTCCCCCAGTCCCTTTCTACGAGCAGTACTTC	CAWSPPVPFYEQYF
TRBV6-1	-	TRBJ2-7	-	TGTGCCAGCAGTGAAGCGGGAGCAGGGGTCCCCTACGAGCAGTACTTC	CASSEAGAGVPYEQYF
TRBV19	-	TRBJ1-3	-	TGTGCCAGTAGTGTTGAAGTCCGCGTCTCCGGAAACACCATATATTTT	CASSVEVRVSGNTIYF
TRBV5-8	few	TRBJ2-3	TRBD2	TGTGCCAGCAGCCATGGTTTAAGACTAGCGGGGGGTGCAGATACGCAGTATTTT	CASSHGLRLAGGADTQYF
TRBV5-1	few	TRBJ2-3	-	TGCGCCAGCAGCCCGCCGATTCCAGATACGCAGTATTTT	CASSPPIPDTQYF
TRBV5-4	-	TRBJ2-1	TRBD2	TGTGCCAGCAGCTTGAGCGGGGGGGCCTTCCTTGAGCAGTTCTTC	CASSLSGGAFLEQFF
TRBV18	-	TRBJ2-2	-	TGTGCCAGCTCACCACCTGGGGGATCGAACACCGGGGAGCTGTTTTTT	CASSPPGGSNTGELFF
TRBV5-1	-	TRBJ2-7	-	TGCGCCAGCAGCTGGACGGAACAGTCCTACGAGCAGTACTTC	CASSWTEQSYEQYF
TRBV18	-	TRBJ1-1	-	TGTGCCAGCTCACCACCGGGACGGTTGAACACTGAAGCTTTCTTT	CASSPPGRLNTEAFF
TRBV4-3	few	TRBJ2-7	TRBD2	TGCGCCAGCAGCCAAGTCGGGGGAGGGGACCGATACGAGCAGTACTTC	CASSQVGGGDRYEQYF
TRBV18	-	TRBJ1-5	-	TGTGCCAGCTCACCACGCGAAGAGGGTCAGCCCCAGCATTTT	CASSPREEGQPQHF
TRBV7-2	few	TRBJ1-5	TRBD1	TGTGCCAGCAGTAAAACAGGGGATCAGCCCCAGCATTTT	CASSKTGDQPQHF
TRBV7-2	few	TRBJ2-7	-	TGTGCCAGCAGCTTAGCTTGGGCAGGCACCTACGAGCAGTACTTC	CASSLAWAGTYEQYF
TRBV14	-	TRBJ2-1	-	TGTGCCAGCAGCCAAGCGGGATCAGGGTACAATGAGCAGTTCTTC	CASSQAGSGYNEQFF
TRBV5-1	-	TRBJ1-1	TRBD1	TGCGCCAGCAGCTTTACGGGACAGGGGGACACTGAAGCTTTCTTT	CASSFTGQGDTEAFF
TRBV11-2	-	TRBJ2-4	TRBD1	TGTGCCAGCAGCTCACTCAGGGGGCTGGAGAACATTCAGTACTTC	CASSSLRGLENIQYF
TRBV5-1	few	TRBJ2-2	TRBD1	TGCGCCAGCAGCCCGGACAGGGCGGTCACCGGGGAGCTGTTTTTT	CASSPDRAVTGELFF
TRBV6-5	-	TRBJ2-3	-	TGTGCCAGCAGTTCCATGGGAGATACGCAGTATTTT	CASSSMGDTQYF
TRBV7-9	few	TRBJ2-7	TRBD1	TGTGCCAGCAGCTTAGGTAGGACAGGGAACTACGAGCAGTACTTC	CASSLGRTGNYEQYF